What follows are 11 T cell receptor beta chains derived from one specimen sequenced in a study of blood T cell repertoires in COVID-19. Sequencing used immunoSEQ multiplex PCR; TCRdb keeps in-frame clones, though not all of them. The data hold about 68,000 clones, with 70% to 90% observed a single time. The sample was peripheral blood. These receptors came from a man aged 30 to 45 with acute or convalescent COVID-19.

The chain employs TRBV27 and TRBJ1-1; D not certain. The CDR3 is made up of 13 amino acids. Germline CDR1 reads MNHEY; CDR2 reads SMNVEV (reference sequence). V was trimmed by 10 bases and J by 0 bases, leaving 12 bases between them. The CDR3 DNA follows: TGTGCCACCGGCCTCGGGATGAACACTGAAGCTTTCTTT. Translating it yields CATGLGMNTEAFF.

The V and J genes are TRBV27 and TRBJ2-7; 8 positions agree with TRBD2. The germline gives CDR1 MNHEY, CDR2 SMNVEV (reference sequence). The CDR3 contains 12 residues. J gave up 6 bases and V 6 bases, and 4 bases lay outside the gene matches. CDR3 sequence: CASSIGLAEQYF. The CDR3 region has the DNA TGTGCCAGCAGCATCGGACTAGCCGAGCAGTACTTC.

The CDR3 protein is CASSLTFSGSPDTQYF. DNA of the CDR3: TGTGCCAGCAGCTTAACGTTTAGCGGGAGTCCAGATACGCAGTATTTT. The chain uses TRBV11-3 and TRBJ2-3; 9 bases align to TRBD2. This CDR3 contains 16 residues. With V trimmed by 2 bases and J by 4 bases, 7 bases remained unmatched. Germline CDR1 reads SGHNT; CDR2 reads YENEEA. The complete variable domain, with remaining parts taken from reference TRBV11-3 and TRBJ2-3, reads EAGVVQSPRYKIIEKKQPVAFWCNPISGHNTLYWYLQNLGQGPELLIRYENEEAVDDSQLPKDRFSAERLKGVDSTLKIQPAELGDSAVYLCASSLTFSGSPDTQYFGPGTRLTVL.

The chain joins TRBV9 to TRBJ2-7; possible D gene TRBD2, 6 bases. Germline CDR1 is SGDLS and CDR2 is YYNGEE. CDR3 length equals 13 residues. V gave up 6 bases and J gave up 5 bases, with 15 bases separating them. The CDR3 loop is CASTQGGIHEQYF. The CDR3 DNA is TGTGCCAGCACACAAGGAGGGATACACGAGCAGTACTTC.

The V and J genes are TRBV27 and TRBJ2-7, with a weak D call TRBD1 (5 bases). In germline, CDR1 is MNHEY, CDR2 SMNVEV (reference sequence). This CDR3 region has 17 residues. Trimming shortened V by 5 bases and J by 2 bases, and 22 bases separated the two germline ends. The CDR3 DNA reads as TGTGCCAGCAGTCCCTACCGACAGTTTCTAGAGCCCTACGAGCAGTACTTC. This gives the protein CASSPYRQFLEPYEQYF.

The chain uses TRBV7-2 and TRBJ2-6; maybe TRBD1 (7 bases). CDR1 SGHTA and CDR2 FQGNSA come from the germline V gene. There are 19 residues in the CDR3. Between the trimmed V and J ends, which lost 3 bases and 0 bases, there was a span of 18 bases. The CDR3 is CASSFRQGPGDSGANVLTF. The CDR3 region has the DNA TGTGCCAGCAGCTTCAGACAGGGCCCGGGGGACTCTGGGGCCAACGTCCTGACTTTC.

This sequence joins TRBV4-2 and TRBJ1-5, with 7 bases matching TRBD1. Losses at the gene ends were 0 bases for V and 3 bases for J; bases not matched to a gene: 5. Germline V CDR1 and CDR2: LGHNA, YNFKEQ. This CDR3 region has 16 residues. The CDR3 reads CASSQEVQGFNQPQHF. CDR3 DNA sequence: TGTGCCAGCAGCCAAGAGGTACAGGGGTTCAATCAGCCCCAGCATTTT.

V is TRBV28 and J is TRBJ2-7; tentatively, D is TRBD1 (7 bases). V lost 6 bases and J lost 3, with 12 bases in between. This CDR3 region has 13 residues. CDR1 is MDHEN and CDR2 is SYDVKM in the germline V gene. The CDR3 DNA follows: TGTGCCAGCAGATCCCAGGGGGGCTACGAGCAGTACTTC. Its protein is CASRSQGGYEQYF.

The rearrangement links TRBV20-1 to TRBJ2-7; D is uncertain. Germline V gene data show CDR1 as DFQATT and CDR2 as SNEGSKA (reference sequence). The CDR3 is 13 amino acids. Trimming shortened V by 3 bases and J by 4 bases, and 13 bases separated the two germline ends. DNA of the CDR3: TGCAGTGCTAGTTTGGGCAACCCGTACGAGCAGTACTTC. It translates to CSASLGNPYEQYF.

The V gene is TRBV5-1, the J gene TRBJ2-1; TRBD2 aligns across 7 bases. V dropped 1 base and J dropped 5; count of bases not matched to a gene: 6. In germline, CDR1 is SGHRS, CDR2 YFSETQ. The CDR3 extends over 15 amino acids. The CDR3 coding sequence is TGCGCCAGCAGCTTGCACCCTAGCGGAAACAATGAGCAGTTCTTC. This gives the protein CASSLHPSGNNEQFF.

The chain uses TRBV5-1 and TRBJ2-7; possibly TRBD2 for D (5 bases). This CDR3 contains 12 residues. Trimming cost V 2 bases and J 5 bases, with 8 bases left between them. CDR1 SGHRS and CDR2 YFSETQ come from the germline V gene. The CDR3 bases are TGCGCCAGCAGCTTCATCGGGGACGAGCAGTACTTC. Its translation is CASSFIGDEQYF.